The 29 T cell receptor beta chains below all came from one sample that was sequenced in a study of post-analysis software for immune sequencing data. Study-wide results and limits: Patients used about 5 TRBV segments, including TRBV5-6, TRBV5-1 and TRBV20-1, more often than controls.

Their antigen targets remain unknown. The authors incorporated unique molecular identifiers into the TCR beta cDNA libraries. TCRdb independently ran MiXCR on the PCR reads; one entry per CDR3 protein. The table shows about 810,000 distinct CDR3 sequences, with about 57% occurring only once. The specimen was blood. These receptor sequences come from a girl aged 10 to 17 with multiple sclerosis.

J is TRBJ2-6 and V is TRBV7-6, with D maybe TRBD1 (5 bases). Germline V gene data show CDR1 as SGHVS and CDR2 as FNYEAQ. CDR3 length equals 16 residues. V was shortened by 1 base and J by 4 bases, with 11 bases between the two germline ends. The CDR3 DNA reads TGTGCCAGCAGCTTAGACAGGATTGTGGGGGCCAACGTCCTGACTTTC. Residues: CASSLDRIVGANVLTF.

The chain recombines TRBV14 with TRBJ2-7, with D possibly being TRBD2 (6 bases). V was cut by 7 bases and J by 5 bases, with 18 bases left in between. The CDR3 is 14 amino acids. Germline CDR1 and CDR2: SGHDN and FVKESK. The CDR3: CASTKTGGYHEQYF. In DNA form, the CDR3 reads TGTGCCAGCACCAAAACCGGGGGTTACCACGAGCAGTACTTC.

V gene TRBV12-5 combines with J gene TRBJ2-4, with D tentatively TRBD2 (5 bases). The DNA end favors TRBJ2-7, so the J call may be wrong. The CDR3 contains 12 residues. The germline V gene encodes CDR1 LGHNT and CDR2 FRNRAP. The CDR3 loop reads CASGPGAYEQYF. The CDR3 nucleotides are TGTGCTAGTGGCCCCGGGGCCTACGAGCAGTACTTC.

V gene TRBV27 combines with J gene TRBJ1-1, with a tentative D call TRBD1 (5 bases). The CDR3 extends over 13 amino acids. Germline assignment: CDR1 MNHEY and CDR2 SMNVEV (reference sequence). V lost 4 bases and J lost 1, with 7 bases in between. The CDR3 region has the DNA TGTGCCAGCAGTTGGACACCGAACACTGAAGCTTTCTTT. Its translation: CASSWTPNTEAFF.

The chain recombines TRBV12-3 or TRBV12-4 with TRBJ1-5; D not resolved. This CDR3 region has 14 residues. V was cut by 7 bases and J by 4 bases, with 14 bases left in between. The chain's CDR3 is CASTLRNLNQPQHF. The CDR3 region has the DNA TGTGCCAGCACCCTTCGGAACCTAAATCAGCCCCAGCATTTT.

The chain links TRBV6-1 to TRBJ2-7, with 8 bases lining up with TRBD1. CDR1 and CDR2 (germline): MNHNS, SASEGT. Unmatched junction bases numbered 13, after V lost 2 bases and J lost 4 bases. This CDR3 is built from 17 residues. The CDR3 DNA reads TGTGCCAGCAGTGAAAATCTCTGGGGACAGGATTGTTACGAGCAGTACTTC. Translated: CASSENLWGQDCYEQYF.

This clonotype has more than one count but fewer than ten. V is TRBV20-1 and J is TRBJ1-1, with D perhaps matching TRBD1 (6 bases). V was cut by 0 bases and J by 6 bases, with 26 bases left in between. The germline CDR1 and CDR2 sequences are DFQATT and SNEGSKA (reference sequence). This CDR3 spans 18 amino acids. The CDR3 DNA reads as TGCAGTGCTAGAGACCGCACAGGGTTGCCTTTGACTAGTGCTGAAGCTTTCTTT. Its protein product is CSARDRTGLPLTSAEAFF.

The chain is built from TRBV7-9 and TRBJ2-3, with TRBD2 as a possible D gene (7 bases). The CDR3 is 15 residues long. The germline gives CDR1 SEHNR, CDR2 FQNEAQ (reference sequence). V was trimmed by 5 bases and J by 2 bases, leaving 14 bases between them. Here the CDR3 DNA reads TGTGCCAGCAGCCCCGAAGCGGGACACACAGATACGCAGTATTTT. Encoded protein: CASSPEAGHTDTQYF.

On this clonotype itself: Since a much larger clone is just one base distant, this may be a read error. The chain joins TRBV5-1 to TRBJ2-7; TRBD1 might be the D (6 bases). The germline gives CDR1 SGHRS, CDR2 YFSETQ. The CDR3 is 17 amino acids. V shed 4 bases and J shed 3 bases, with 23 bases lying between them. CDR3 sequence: CASSGTYRVQWFYEQYF. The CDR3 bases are TGCGCCAGCAGCGGTACCTACAGGGTACAGTGGTTCTACGAGCAGTACTTC.

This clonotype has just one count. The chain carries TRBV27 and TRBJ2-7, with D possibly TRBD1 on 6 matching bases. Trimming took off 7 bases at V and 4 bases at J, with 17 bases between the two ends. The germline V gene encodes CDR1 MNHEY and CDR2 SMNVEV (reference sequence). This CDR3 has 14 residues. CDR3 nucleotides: TGTGCCAGCATTCTAGAGGGGGTGAGGTACGAGCAGTACTTC. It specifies CASILEGVRYEQYF.

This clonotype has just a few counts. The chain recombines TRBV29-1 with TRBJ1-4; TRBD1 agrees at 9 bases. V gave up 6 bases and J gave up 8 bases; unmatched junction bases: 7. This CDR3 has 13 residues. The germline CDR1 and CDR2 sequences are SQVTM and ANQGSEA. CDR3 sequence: CSVLDRGDEKLFF. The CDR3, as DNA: TGCAGCGTCCTCGACAGGGGGGACGAAAAACTGTTTTTT.

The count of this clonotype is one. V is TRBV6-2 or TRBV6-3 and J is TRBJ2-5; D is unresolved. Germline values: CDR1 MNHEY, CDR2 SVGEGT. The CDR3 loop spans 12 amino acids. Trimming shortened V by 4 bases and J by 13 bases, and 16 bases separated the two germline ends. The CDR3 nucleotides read TGTGCCAGCAGTTTCACCAGTGGGGTAGGGTACTTC. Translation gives CASSFTSGVGYF.

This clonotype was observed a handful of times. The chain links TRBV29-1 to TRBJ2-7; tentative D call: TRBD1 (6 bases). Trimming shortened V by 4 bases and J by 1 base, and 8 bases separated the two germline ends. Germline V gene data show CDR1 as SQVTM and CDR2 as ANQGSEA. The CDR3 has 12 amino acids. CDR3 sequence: CSVADRSYEQYF. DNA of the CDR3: TGCAGCGTTGCAGACAGGTCCTACGAGCAGTACTTC.

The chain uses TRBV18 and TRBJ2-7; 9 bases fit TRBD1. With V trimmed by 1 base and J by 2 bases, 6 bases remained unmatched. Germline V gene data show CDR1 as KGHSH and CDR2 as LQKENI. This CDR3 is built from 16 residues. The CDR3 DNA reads TGTGCCAGCTCACCACGTGAAACAGGGGGCCCCTACGAGCAGTACTTC. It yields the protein CASSPRETGGPYEQYF.

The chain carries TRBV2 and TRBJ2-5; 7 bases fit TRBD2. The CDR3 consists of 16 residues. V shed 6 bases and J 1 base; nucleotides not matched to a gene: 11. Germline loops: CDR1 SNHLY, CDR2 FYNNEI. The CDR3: CASRAFAGDSQETQYF. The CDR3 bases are TGTGCCAGCAGAGCCTTTGCGGGAGATTCCCAAGAGACCCAGTACTTC.

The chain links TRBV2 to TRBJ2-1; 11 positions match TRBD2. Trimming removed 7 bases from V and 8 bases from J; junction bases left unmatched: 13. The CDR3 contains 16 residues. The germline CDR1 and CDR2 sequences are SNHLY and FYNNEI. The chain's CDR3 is CASTLVAGGPGDEQFF. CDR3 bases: TGTGCCAGCACCCTCGTAGCGGGAGGGCCCGGGGATGAGCAGTTCTTC. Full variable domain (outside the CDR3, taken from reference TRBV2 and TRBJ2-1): EPEVTQTPSHQVTQMGQEVILRCVPISNHLYFYWYRQILGQKVEFLVSFYNNEISEKSEIFDDQFSVERPDGSNFTLKIRSTKLEDSAMYFCASTLVAGGPGDEQFFGPGTRLTVL.

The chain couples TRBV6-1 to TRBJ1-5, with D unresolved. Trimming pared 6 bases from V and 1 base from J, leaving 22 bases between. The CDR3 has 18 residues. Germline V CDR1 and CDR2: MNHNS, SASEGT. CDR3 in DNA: TGTGCCAGCAGCGAAAATGGGTATTGGGCCTCAAGCAATCAGCCCCAGCATTTT. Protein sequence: CASSENGYWASSNQPQHF.

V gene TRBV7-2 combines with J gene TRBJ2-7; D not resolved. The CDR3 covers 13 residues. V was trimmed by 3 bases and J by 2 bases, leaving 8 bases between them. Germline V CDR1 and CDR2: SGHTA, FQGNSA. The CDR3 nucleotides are TGTGCCAGCAGCTTCATAAGGACCTACGAGCAGTACTTC. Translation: CASSFIRTYEQYF.

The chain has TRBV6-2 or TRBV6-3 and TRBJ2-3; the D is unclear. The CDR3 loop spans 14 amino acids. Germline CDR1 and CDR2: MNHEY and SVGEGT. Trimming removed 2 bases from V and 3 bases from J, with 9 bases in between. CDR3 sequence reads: CASSYVSRTDTQYF. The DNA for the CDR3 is TGTGCCAGCAGTTACGTCTCGCGTACAGATACGCAGTATTTT.

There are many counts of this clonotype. The CDR3 loop reads CASSLQGTYEQYF. CDR3 in DNA: TGTGCCAGCAGTTTGCAGGGGACCTACGAGCAGTACTTC. This rearrangement joins TRBV27 to TRBJ2-7, with a tentative D call TRBD1 (6 bases). The germline CDR1 and CDR2 sequences are MNHEY and SMNVEV (reference sequence). The CDR3 is 13 amino acids. Deletions cut 3 bases from V and 2 bases from J, with 8 bases between.

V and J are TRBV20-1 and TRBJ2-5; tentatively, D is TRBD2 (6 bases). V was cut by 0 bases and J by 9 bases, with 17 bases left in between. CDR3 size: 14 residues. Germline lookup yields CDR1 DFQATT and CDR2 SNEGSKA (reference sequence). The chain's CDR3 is CSARDYAGGGAQYF. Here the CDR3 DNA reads TGCAGTGCTAGAGACTACGCTGGCGGCGGGGCCCAGTACTTC.

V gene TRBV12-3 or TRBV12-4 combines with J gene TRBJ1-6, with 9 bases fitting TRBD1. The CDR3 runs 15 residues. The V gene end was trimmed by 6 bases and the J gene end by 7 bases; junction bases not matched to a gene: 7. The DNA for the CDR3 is TGTGCCAGCAGGCCGACCGGGACAGGGAATTCACCCCTCCACTTT. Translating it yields CASRPTGTGNSPLHF.

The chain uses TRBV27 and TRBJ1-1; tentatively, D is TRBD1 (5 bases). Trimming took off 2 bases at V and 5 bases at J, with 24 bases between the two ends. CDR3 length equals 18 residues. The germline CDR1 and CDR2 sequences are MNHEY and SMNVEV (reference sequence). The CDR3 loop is CASSLRQGRNWDTTEAFF. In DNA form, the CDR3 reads TGTGCCAGCAGTTTAAGGCAGGGAAGGAATTGGGATACGACTGAAGCTTTCTTT.

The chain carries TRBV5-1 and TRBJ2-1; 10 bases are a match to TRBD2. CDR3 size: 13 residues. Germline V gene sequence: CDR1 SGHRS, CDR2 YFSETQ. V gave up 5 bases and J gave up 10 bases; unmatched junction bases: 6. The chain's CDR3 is CASRLAGAVEQFF. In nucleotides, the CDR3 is TGCGCCAGCAGGCTAGCGGGAGCTGTAGAGCAGTTCTTC.

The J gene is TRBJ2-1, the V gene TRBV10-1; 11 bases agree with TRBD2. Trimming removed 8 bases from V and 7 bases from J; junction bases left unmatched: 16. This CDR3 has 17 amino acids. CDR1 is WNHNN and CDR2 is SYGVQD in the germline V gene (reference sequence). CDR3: CASAQTRLAGWKNEQFF. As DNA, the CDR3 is TGCGCCAGCGCCCAGACCCGACTAGCGGGATGGAAGAATGAGCAGTTCTTC.

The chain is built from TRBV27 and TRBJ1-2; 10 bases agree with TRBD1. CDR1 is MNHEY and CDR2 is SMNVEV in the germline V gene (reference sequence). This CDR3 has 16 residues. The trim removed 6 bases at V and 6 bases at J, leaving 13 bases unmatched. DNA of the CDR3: TGTGCCAGCAGGAGAGATAGGGGACAGGGGATGGATGGCTACACCTTC. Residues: CASRRDRGQGMDGYTF.

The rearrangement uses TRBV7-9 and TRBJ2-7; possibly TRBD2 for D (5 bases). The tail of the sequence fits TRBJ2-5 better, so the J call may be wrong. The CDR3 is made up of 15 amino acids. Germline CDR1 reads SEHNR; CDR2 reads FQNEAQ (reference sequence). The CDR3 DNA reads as TGTGCCAGCAGCCGTCCTGGAGGAGCTCAAGAGACCCAGTACTTC. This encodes CASSRPGGAQETQYF.

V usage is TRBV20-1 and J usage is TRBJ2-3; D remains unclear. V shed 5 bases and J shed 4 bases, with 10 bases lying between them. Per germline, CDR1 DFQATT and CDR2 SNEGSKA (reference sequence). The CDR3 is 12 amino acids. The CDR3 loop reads CSALVVPDTQYF. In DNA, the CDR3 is TGCAGTGCTCTAGTCGTCCCAGATACGCAGTATTTT.

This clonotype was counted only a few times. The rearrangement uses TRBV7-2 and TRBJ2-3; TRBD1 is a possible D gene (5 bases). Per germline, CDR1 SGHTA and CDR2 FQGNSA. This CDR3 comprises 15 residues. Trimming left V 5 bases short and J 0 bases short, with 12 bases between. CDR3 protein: CASSPQGISTDTQYF. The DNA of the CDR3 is TGTGCCAGCAGCCCGCAGGGAATTAGCACAGATACGCAGTATTTT.